Listed below are T cell receptor beta chains from one sample, sequenced in a study of Graves' ophthalmopathy and Graves' hyperthyroidism. TCRdb processed the multiplex PCR reads anew with MiXCR; each CDR3 protein has one entry. The table shows over a million distinct CDR3 sequences, with about 38% occurring only once. Sequences were obtained from peripheral blood or thyroid tissue (not recorded which). These receptors were taken from an adult man with Graves' hyperthyroidism. The CDR3 runs from the conserved cysteine through the conserved F or W. The order of the fields is clone size, J gene, CDR3 length, V gene, CDR3 protein. Rows give clone size only sometimes, using once, few, many, or a class for an expanded clone.

many,TRBJ1-5,14,TRBV12-3/TRBV12-4,CASSLTGPGQPQHF
.,TRBJ2-6,16,TRBV12-3/TRBV12-4,CASRGTGSAGANVLTF
many,TRBJ2-7,13,TRBV7-9,CASSNLTGREQYF
.,TRBJ1-2,12,TRBV29-1,CSVASAADGYTF
once,TRBJ2-5,17,TRBV7-9,CASSLGPAGGFQETQYF
.,TRBJ2-7,14,TRBV7-2,CASSQVTSGGEQYF
.,TRBJ1-4,13,TRBV28,CASSFRPGEKLFF
.,TRBJ2-5,17,TRBV10-3,CAISYDGRALIGETQYF
.,TRBJ2-6,15,TRBV9,CASSVGWQGGNTEAF
few,TRBJ1-3,16,TRBV5-5,CASSHRDRVFGNTIYF
.,TRBJ1-4,15,TRBV10-3,CAISDMTGRNEKLFF
.,TRBJ1-2,17,TRBV29-1,CSVEIPSQPDGGIGYTF
.,TRBJ2-7,14,TRBV25-1,CASSELNRPYEQYF
.,TRBJ1-5,14,TRBV12-3/TRBV12-4,CASNQGDGGQPQHF
once,TRBJ2-5,16,TRBV7-9,CASSSTRQGQGETQYF
many,TRBJ2-7,13,TRBV10-3,CAITGSLTREQYF
few,TRBJ2-7,15,TRBV4-3,CASSQGDRLGYEQYF
many,TRBJ2-7,11,TRBV6-5,CASSKGTTQYF
few,TRBJ1-2,13,TRBV7-2,CASKPGQVFGYTF
few,TRBJ1-4,13,TRBV9,CASTGTQGEKLFF
.,TRBJ2-2,14,TRBV19,CASSVVQGTGERFF
.,TRBJ1-6,16,TRBV15,CATSREIGQGNSPLHF
.,TRBJ2-5,14,TRBV11-1,CASSLRDYWETQYF
.,TRBJ2-7,12,TRBV10-3,CAISEPSGGPTF
.,TRBJ2-7,15,TRBV7-9,CASRQGSSGSYEQYF
.,TRBJ1-4,16,TRBV10-3,CASRRNRDSRREKLFF
few,TRBJ2-7,15,TRBV7-9,CASSLGSVTSGVKYF
.,TRBJ1-5,13,TRBV25-1,CASSATPGEPQHF
.,TRBJ1-2,12,TRBV10-3,CAVSGTDYGYTF
few,TRBJ2-2,16,TRBV7-9,CASSLGKNINTGELFF
.,TRBJ1-1,13,TRBV5-5,CASSSFRQDEAFF